Listed below are T cell receptor beta chains from one sample, sequenced in a study of radiation and T cells in renal cell carcinoma. This table comes from immunoSEQ multiplex PCR, and its TCRdb copy is limited to in-frame clones, with some not included. The sample has some 120,000 clones, roughly four fifths seen once. The sequenced sample was blood, obtained from a patient whose treatment included radiotherapy and nephrectomy. These receptor sequences come from a woman aged 55 to 70 with renal cell carcinoma. Both conserved end residues are part of each CDR3. D genes are given only for firm matches. Size is stated for part of the rows, as once, few or many counts, or as a class when the clone is expanded.

CDR3,DNA,J,D,size,V
CATSRPQIRGVYEQYF,TGTGCCACCAGCAGACCCCAAATCAGGGGGGTCTACGAGCAGTACTTC,TRBJ2-7,NA,once,TRBV15
CASSTERSRGVFF,TGTGCCAGCAGTACCGAAAGGTCCAGGGGGGTGTTTTTT,TRBJ1-4,TRBD1,NA,TRBV6-1
CASSVDTGGNQPQHF,TGTGCCAGCAGCGTAGACACCGGCGGCAATCAGCCCCAGCATTTT,TRBJ1-5,NA,NA,TRBV9
CASSPGAGRSLNTEAFF,TGCGCCAGCAGCCCAGGGGCTGGACGCAGCTTGAACACTGAAGCTTTCTTT,TRBJ1-1,NA,few,TRBV5-1
CASGGPGRDTQYF,TGTGCCAGCGGGGGCCCGGGGAGAGATACGCAGTATTTT,TRBJ2-3,NA,NA,TRBV7-2
CASTRGGSWGTQYF,TGTGCCAGCACTAGGGGCGGGTCCTGGGGTACGCAGTATTTT,TRBJ2-3,NA,once,TRBV5-6
CASKENEQYF,TGTGCCAGCAAGGAGAACGAGCAGTACTTC,TRBJ2-7,NA,NA,TRBV2
CASRAGSINEKLFF,TGTGCCAGCAGGGCCGGGTCTATTAATGAAAAACTGTTTTTT,TRBJ1-4,NA,NA,TRBV28
CASSQGQGNEKLFF,TGCGCCAGCAGCCAGGGACAGGGGAATGAAAAACTGTTTTTT,TRBJ1-4,TRBD1,NA,TRBV5-1
CASSLGGSTSPLHF,TGTGCCAGCAGTTTAGGGGGATCTACTTCACCCCTCCACTTT,TRBJ1-6,NA,NA,TRBV28
CASSLNEGGSTEAFF,TGCGCCAGCAGCTTGAATGAGGGGGGGAGCACTGAAGCTTTCTTT,TRBJ1-1,NA,NA,TRBV5-1
CASSRDGNTEAFF,TGTGCCAGCAGTAGGGACGGGAACACTGAAGCTTTCTTT,TRBJ1-1,NA,NA,TRBV25-1
CASSSGQGSVYEQYF,TGTGCCAGCAGTTCTGGACAGGGTAGCGTCTACGAGCAGTACTTC,TRBJ2-7,TRBD1,once,TRBV25-1
CASSYKGFHTQYF,TGTGCCAGCAGTTACAAGGGGTTTCACACGCAGTATTTT,TRBJ2-3,NA,NA,TRBV28
CASSLNEEQFF,TGTGCCAGCAGCTTAAATGAGGAACAGTTCTTC,TRBJ2-1,NA,many,TRBV11-2
CASSQEWRTEAFF,TGTGCCAGCAGCCAAGAATGGAGGACTGAAGCTTTCTTT,TRBJ1-1,NA,NA,TRBV14
CASSLDRFSHGYTF,TGTGCCAGCAGCTTAGATCGGTTCAGTCACGGCTACACCTTC,TRBJ1-2,NA,NA,TRBV11-2
CASPRTGISNTEAFF,TGTGCCAGCCCCCGGACAGGGATATCGAACACTGAAGCTTTCTTT,TRBJ1-1,TRBD1,NA,TRBV5-3
CASGPLTEDTEAFF,TGTGCCAGCGGCCCGTTGACAGAGGACACTGAAGCTTTCTTT,TRBJ1-1,NA,NA,TRBV7-6
CASSSLTSGIRTDTQYF,TGTGCCAGCTCATCGCTGACTAGCGGGATCCGCACAGATACGCAGTATTTT,TRBJ2-3,TRBD2,NA,TRBV18
CASSALQGSEAFF,TGTGCCAGCAGTGCATTGCAGGGGTCTGAAGCTTTCTTT,TRBJ1-1,NA,NA,TRBV6-1
CASSLGLNTGELFF,TGTGCCAGCAGCCTCGGGTTGAACACCGGGGAGCTGTTTTTT,TRBJ2-2,NA,NA,TRBV28
CAISAFGQAGAETQYF,TGTGCCATCAGTGCTTTCGGGCAGGCAGGGGCAGAGACCCAGTACTTC,TRBJ2-5,NA,NA,TRBV10-3
CASSQRRSEQFF,TGTGCCAGCAGCCAACGAAGGAGCGAGCAGTTCTTC,TRBJ2-1,NA,once,TRBV27
CASSGGTPYEQYF,TGTGCCAGCAGCGGAGGAACCCCCTACGAGCAGTACTTC,TRBJ2-7,NA,NA,TRBV6-5